Listed here are 16 T cell receptor beta chains from one sample, sequenced in a study of blood T cell repertoires in COVID-19. The repertoire was sequenced with immunoSEQ multiplex PCR; TCRdb's copy has only in-frame clones and lacks some. The sample has about 39,000 clones, roughly 84% seen once; the top ten hold about 2.1%. Sequences were obtained from peripheral blood. These receptors were collected from a human donor in a cohort sampled during active COVID-19.

The V gene is TRBV27, the J gene TRBJ1-6; TRBD1 matches 7 bases. Trimming at V came to 6 bases and at J to 4 bases, leaving 6 bases not matched to a gene. Germline-derived CDR1 and CDR2 are MNHEY and SMNVEV (reference sequence). The CDR3 spans 15 residues. This CDR3 reads CASRQGSGYNSPLHF. The CDR3 region has the DNA TGTGCCAGCAGACAGGGGAGCGGGTATAATTCACCCCTCCACTTT.

V usage is TRBV6-5 and J usage is TRBJ2-1, with 7 bases identical to TRBD2. J gave up 4 bases and V 0 bases, and 6 bases lay outside the gene matches. Germline values: CDR1 MNHEY, CDR2 SVGAGI. The CDR3 covers 16 residues. The CDR3 DNA sequence: TGTGCCAGCAGTTACTCGGCTAGCGGAATATACAATGAGCAGTTCTTC. Protein: CASSYSASGIYNEQFF.

The chain is built from TRBV5-1 and TRBJ1-2; D may be TRBD1 (5 bases). Germline V gene sequence: CDR1 SGHRS, CDR2 YFSETQ. V gave up 5 bases and J gave up 5 bases, with 13 bases separating them. The CDR3 has 13 amino acids. CDR3 loop: CASRVEGRYGYTF. CDR3 DNA sequence: TGCGCCAGCAGGGTGGAGGGGCGGTATGGCTACACCTTC.

By sample fraction, this clone is medium-sized (0.01 to 0.1%). The chain combines TRBV11-2 with TRBJ2-3; D is unresolved. The germline V gene encodes CDR1 SGHAT and CDR2 FQNNGV. CDR3 length equals 15 residues. The ends were cut back, 0 bases at V and 3 bases at J, with 10 bases in the middle. CDR3 sequence (DNA): TGTGCCAGCAGCTTAGAGCGGTTCGCAACAGATACGCAGTATTTT. Its protein is CASSLERFATDTQYF.

The chain couples TRBV6-5 to TRBJ1-1; 7 bases are shared with TRBD1. The junction had 6 bases not matched to a gene; V was cut back by 7 bases and J by 4 bases. The germline CDR1 and CDR2 sequences are MNHEY and SVGAGI. The CDR3 is 13 residues long. CDR3 nucleotides: TGTGCCAGCAACTACAGGGGTGGCACTGAAGCTTTCTTT. Translating it yields CASNYRGGTEAFF.

With respect to this clone: A junction end diverges from the germline sequence, so it may reflect a read error. Other DNA sequences within the sample encode an identical CDR3. The CDR3 coding sequence is TGCGCCAGCAGCCATCTCACAGGGGAGAGCTCCTATAATTCACCTCTCCACTTT. Protein product: CASSHLTGESSYNSPLHF. The rearrangement uses TRBV4-1 and TRBJ1-6; TRBD1 matches at 7 bases. The CDR3 length is 18 residues. Germline CDR1 is MGHRA and CDR2 is YSYEKL.

The chain has TRBV6-6 and TRBJ2-3, with a tentative D call TRBD2 (5 bases). The V end was cut by 9 bases, the J end by 3 bases, with 13 bases between. The CDR3 runs to 13 residues. Germline V CDR1 and CDR2: MNHNY, SVGAGI (reference sequence). CDR3 sequence (DNA): TGTGCCAGTAGAGGGCCGTTGACAGATACGCAGTATTTT. Amino acid sequence: CASRGPLTDTQYF.

The CDR3 is CASSVAAAGGYNSPLHF. The CDR3 DNA sequence: TGTGCCAGCAGCGTAGCGGCGGCAGGGGGTTATAATTCACCCCTCCACTTT. The genes are TRBV9 and TRBJ1-6, with TRBD1 matching 7 bases. Germline V lookup: CDR1 SGDLS, CDR2 YYNGEE. This CDR3 region has 17 residues. Germline trimming cut 0 bases from V and 4 bases from J; bases unmatched to any gene: 7.

The rearrangement links TRBV7-9 to TRBJ2-7, with no clear D. The germline V gene has CDR1 SEHNR and CDR2 FQNEAQ (reference sequence). With 3 bases removed from V and 7 bases from J, the gap between germline ends came to 16 bases. The CDR3 runs 14 residues. CDR3 nucleotide sequence: TGTGCCAGCAGCTTCAACACCCCCTGGTCGGAGCAGTACTTC. This encodes CASSFNTPWSEQYF.

The V and J genes are TRBV19 and TRBJ1-1; TRBD1 is a possible D gene (6 bases). From germline, CDR1 is LNHDA and CDR2 SQIVND (reference sequence). This CDR3 has 13 residues. Trimming took off 7 bases at V and 1 base at J, with 10 bases between the two ends. This chain's CDR3 is CASTTGRNTEAFF. In DNA, the CDR3 is TGTGCCAGTACCACAGGGAGGAACACTGAAGCTTTCTTT.

A single count supports this clone. CDR3 amino acids: CASSLETGGAYNSPLHF. CDR3 bases: TGTGCCAGCAGTTTAGAGACAGGGGGCGCCTATAATTCACCCCTCCACTTT. J is TRBJ1-6 and V is TRBV27, with 10 bases identical to TRBD1. The CDR3 sequence is 17 residues long. The V gene's germline CDR1 is MNHEY and CDR2 SMNVEV (reference sequence). The J segment lost 2 bases and the V segment lost 2 bases, leaving 3 bases of the junction unmatched.

The chain has TRBV9 and TRBJ2-5; 8 bases agree with TRBD1. The CDR3 has 17 amino acids. Trimming took 0 bases from V and 1 from J; bases not matched to a gene: 8. CDR1 is SGDLS, CDR2 YYNGEE, per germline. The CDR3 coding sequence is TGTGCCAGCAGCGTAGCGGCACAGGGGGGAGGCCAAGAGACCCAGTACTTC. Residues: CASSVAAQGGGQETQYF.

This rearrangement joins TRBV30 to TRBJ1-6; tentative D call: TRBD1 (6 bases). The CDR3 runs 15 residues. V was shortened by 0 bases and J by 6 bases, with 12 bases between the two germline ends. Germline V gene lookup returns CDR1 GTSNPN and CDR2 SVGIG (reference sequence). The CDR3 is CAWSVGDRTNSPLHF. The CDR3 nucleotides are TGTGCCTGGAGTGTAGGAGACAGGACTAATTCACCCCTCCACTTT.

The rearrangement links TRBV4-1 to TRBJ2-5; D is unclear. V was pared by 0 bases and J by 3 bases, with 8 bases between. This CDR3 region has 14 residues. Germline V gene data show CDR1 as MGHRA and CDR2 as YSYEKL. CDR3 in amino acids: CASSQEALEETQYF. The CDR3 nucleotides read TGCGCCAGCAGCCAAGAAGCCCTAGAAGAGACCCAGTACTTC.

This clone was observed a few times. V is TRBV28 and J is TRBJ2-7; 7 bases line up with TRBD1. The CDR3 has 17 residues. V lost 0 bases to trimming and J lost 3 bases; unmatched junction nucleotides: 11. Germline V gene sequence: CDR1 MDHEN, CDR2 SYDVKM. CDR3 sequence: CASSLWVRTGDIYEQYF. Here the CDR3 DNA reads TGTGCCAGCAGTTTATGGGTAAGGACAGGCGATATCTACGAGCAGTACTTC.

This chain links TRBV5-1 with TRBJ2-3; D is unresolved. Deletions cut 0 bases from V and 6 bases from J, with 11 bases between. The CDR3 runs to 14 residues. Germline V gene sequence: CDR1 SGHRS, CDR2 YFSETQ. CDR3 sequence (DNA): TGCGCCAGCAGCTTGGCAGGTACTGCGGATACGCAGTATTTT. Translating it yields CASSLAGTADTQYF.